This entry lists 8 T cell receptor beta chains sequenced from one sample in a study of cytomegalovirus exposure and HLA in healthy donors. A multiplex PCR was run with 60 Vbeta primers and 13 Jbeta primers. The assay was immunoSEQ multiplex PCR, and TCRdb's table has in-frame clones only and misses some. Here the sample table reports about 210,000 clones. Sequencing was done on a sample of PBMCs. These TCRs come from a woman aged 25-40 years in good health and CMV-seropositive.

This chain links TRBV6-5 with TRBJ2-5; 8 positions match TRBD2. CDR3 size: 14 residues. V lost 5 bases, J lost 5 bases, and 7 bases stayed unmatched. Germline assignment: CDR1 MNHEY and CDR2 SVGAGI. The CDR3 is CASSQGPGGETQYF. The CDR3 DNA reads as TGTGCCAGCAGTCAGGGCCCGGGGGGGGAGACCCAGTACTTC.

The V call is TRBV7-8, the J call TRBJ1-5, with a tentative D call TRBD1 (5 bases). V was cut by 5 bases and J by 5 bases, with 10 bases left in between. The CDR3 contains 13 residues. Germline loops: CDR1 SGHVS, CDR2 FQNEAQ. CDR3 region: CASSADRYQPQHF. CDR3 DNA sequence: TGTGCCAGCAGCGCCGACAGATATCAGCCCCAGCATTTT.

The V gene is TRBV2, the J gene TRBJ2-5, with D unresolved. Germline CDR1 and CDR2: SNHLY and FYNNEI. The V end was cut by 1 base, the J end by 5 bases, with 8 bases between. The CDR3 is 13 amino acids. This chain's CDR3 is CASSEGAWETQYF. CDR3 DNA: TGTGCCAGCAGTGAAGGGGCCTGGGAGACCCAGTACTTC.

This chain links TRBV12-5 with TRBJ2-5; 8 nucleotides line up with TRBD2. CDR3 length: 17 amino acids. The J segment lost 5 bases and the V segment lost 1 base, leaving 12 bases of the junction unmatched. Looked up from germline, CDR1 is LGHNT and CDR2 is FRNRAP. Written as DNA, the CDR3 is TGTGCTAGTGGTTTGGCGACTAGCGTAACATCAGTTGAGACCCAGTACTTC. The encoded protein is CASGLATSVTSVETQYF.

The V call is TRBV7-2, the J call TRBJ2-2; 12 bases line up with TRBD2. The junction had 8 bases not matched to a gene; V was cut back by 6 bases and J by 6 bases. This CDR3 is 16 amino acids long. The germline V gene encodes CDR1 SGHTA and CDR2 FQGNSA. The chain's CDR3 is CASRQRLAGVPGELFF. For the CDR3, the DNA is TGTGCCAGCAGACAACGACTAGCGGGAGTGCCCGGGGAGCTGTTTTTT.

The V gene is TRBV9, the J gene TRBJ2-7; D is possibly TRBD1 (6 bases). The CDR3 consists of 13 residues. Deletions cut 5 bases from V and 2 bases from J, with 11 bases between. Germline CDR1 reads SGDLS; CDR2 reads YYNGEE. The CDR3 loop reads CASSTGLTYEQYF. For the CDR3, the DNA is TGTGCCAGCAGTACAGGGTTGACCTACGAGCAGTACTTC.

CDR3 coding DNA: TGTGCCAGTTCCCTAGCGGGAGGAGATACGCAGTATTTT. Residues: CASSLAGGDTQYF. V and J are TRBV25-1 and TRBJ2-3; 11 bases line up with TRBD2. Germline loops: CDR1 MGHDK, CDR2 SYGVNS. This CDR3 has 13 residues. Losses at the gene ends were 9 bases for V and 5 bases for J; bases not matched to a gene: 4.

This sequence joins TRBV18 and TRBJ2-7, with 11 bases identical to TRBD2. Germline V gene lookup returns CDR1 KGHSH and CDR2 LQKENI. The CDR3 sequence is 15 residues long. With 4 bases clipped from V and 1 base from J, the junction kept 3 bases outside the gene matches. The CDR3 DNA is TGTGCCAGCTCACAACTAGCGGGAGTTTCCTACGAGCAGTACTTC. Its protein is CASSQLAGVSYEQYF.